Below, 32 T cell receptor beta chains from the same sample are listed, as sequenced in a study of blood T cells in healthy people across ages. Using a J-beta primer mix together with a sample-barcoded 5' primer, a second PCR was run for about 7 to 12 cycles. Each CDR3 protein is one row after TCRdb ran MiXCR on the 5' RACE reads. This table holds 1,300,000 or so distinct CDR3 sequences, almost 60% found once. The specimen sequenced was blood. These TCRs come from a man between 18 and 35 years old in good health.

This clonotype has more than one count but fewer than ten. The rearrangement links TRBV4-1 to TRBJ1-2; no reliable D call. Trimming removed 0 bases from V and 10 bases from J, with 6 bases in between. Germline CDR1 MGHRA, CDR2 YSYEKL. This CDR3 spans 11 amino acids. For the CDR3, the DNA is TGCGCCAGCAGCCAAGATGGAGCCTACACCTTC. This sequence encodes CASSQDGAYTF.

CDR3 sequence: CASSSFYNEQFF. CDR3 nucleotide sequence: TGTGCCAGCAGTTCTTTCTACAATGAGCAGTTCTTC. V usage is TRBV27 and J usage is TRBJ2-1; D is ambiguous. Germline values: CDR1 MNHEY, CDR2 SMNVEV (reference sequence). V lost 4 bases and J lost 3, with 4 bases in between. This CDR3 spans 12 amino acids.

The rearrangement links TRBV7-2 to TRBJ2-7; unclear D gene. Germline loops: CDR1 SGHTA, CDR2 FQGNSA. CDR3 length: 15 residues. With 3 bases removed from V and 3 bases from J, the gap between germline ends came to 15 bases. The CDR3 protein is CASSFGRTSNYEQYF. In nucleotides, the CDR3 is TGTGCCAGCAGCTTTGGCCGAACGAGTAACTACGAGCAGTACTTC.

V is TRBV6-1 and J is TRBJ1-6; D might be TRBD1 (5 bases). The CDR3 spans 15 residues. In germline, CDR1 is MNHNS, CDR2 SASEGT. Trimming removed 1 base at V and 5 bases at J, with 9 bases between. CDR3 DNA sequence: TGTGCCAGCAGTGAAGACGGGGGGAATAATTCACCCCTCCACTTT. Protein product: CASSEDGGNNSPLHF.

The chain employs TRBV5-1 and TRBJ2-3; TRBD2 matches at 10 bases. The germline V gene encodes CDR1 SGHRS and CDR2 YFSETQ. The CDR3 runs to 18 residues. V trimming: 1 base; J trimming: 2 bases; junction bases outside the gene matches: 10. The DNA of the CDR3 is TGCGCCAGCAGCTTGAAAAACGGGACTAGCGCCCCCACAGATACGCAGTATTTT. Its protein is CASSLKNGTSAPTDTQYF. Using reference TRBV5-1 and TRBJ2-3 for the parts outside the CDR3, the full variable domain is KAGVTQTPRYLIKTRGQQVTLSCSPISGHRSVSWYQQTPGQGLQFLFEYFSETQRNKGNFPGRFSGRQFSNSRSEMNVSTLELGDSALYLCASSLKNGTSAPTDTQYFGPGTRLTVL.

This chain uses TRBV9 with TRBJ1-1; TRBD1 matches at 10 bases. The CDR3 has 15 amino acids. Germline lookup yields CDR1 SGDLS and CDR2 YYNGEE. V lost 3 bases to trimming and J lost 7 bases; unmatched junction nucleotides: 9. CDR3 coding DNA: TGTGCCAGCAGCGCCGGGACAGGGGTGTATGGTGAAGCTTTCTTT. Its protein product is CASSAGTGVYGEAFF.

The rearrangement uses TRBV15 and TRBJ1-2, with 9 bases aligning to TRBD1. Trimming cost V 1 base and J 6 bases; bases outside gene matches: 12. The CDR3 spans 17 residues. From germline, CDR1 is LNHNV and CDR2 YYDKDF (reference sequence). CDR3 loop: CATSRVPYRDRADGYTF. The CDR3 DNA follows: TGTGCCACCAGCAGAGTTCCCTACCGGGACAGGGCTGATGGCTACACCTTC.

In this sample, this clonotype turned up a few times. Here the CDR3 reads CASSYVGPTEGNTIYF. For the CDR3, the DNA is TGTGCCAGCAGTTACGTGGGACCCACGGAGGGAAACACCATATATTTT. The chain carries TRBV6-6 and TRBJ1-3; the D gene is possibly TRBD1 (5 bases). The CDR3 contains 16 residues. V lost 2 bases and J 4 bases, leaving 15 bases between the germline ends. CDR1 is MNHNY and CDR2 is SVGAGI in the germline V gene (reference sequence).

The chain joins TRBV7-2 to TRBJ1-2; 7 nucleotides match TRBD1. This CDR3 comprises 13 residues. Germline V lookup: CDR1 SGHTA, CDR2 FQGNSA. With V trimmed by 6 bases and J by 7 bases, 8 bases remained unmatched. CDR3 bases: TGTGCCAGCAGGACGACAGGGATGGCTGGCTACACCTTC. As protein: CASRTTGMAGYTF.

This clonotype was recorded a few times. V and J are TRBV29-1 and TRBJ2-7; 10 bases are a match to TRBD1. Germline V gene sequence: CDR1 SQVTM, CDR2 ANQGSEA. The CDR3 length is 13 residues. Trimming took 6 bases from V and 5 from J; bases not matched to a gene: 7. The CDR3 sequence: CSVVGTGENEQYF. The CDR3 DNA sequence: TGCAGCGTGGTCGGGACAGGGGAGAACGAGCAGTACTTC.

This clonotype has only one observation. The rearrangement links TRBV9 to TRBJ2-1; D uncertain. This CDR3 is 13 amino acids long. Germline V lookup: CDR1 SGDLS, CDR2 YYNGEE. V gave up 7 bases and J gave up 5 bases, with 13 bases separating them. The CDR3 loop is CASGPQQNNEQFF. As DNA, the CDR3 is TGTGCCAGCGGCCCCCAACAGAACAATGAGCAGTTCTTC.

The chain uses TRBV6-1 and TRBJ2-1, with TRBD1 matching over 10 bases. The junction had 11 bases not matched to a gene; V was cut back by 5 bases and J by 4 bases. The CDR3 length is 17 residues. Per the germline V gene, CDR1 is MNHNS and CDR2 is SASEGT. The CDR3 reads CASSPTTGTGAYNEQFF. CDR3 DNA sequence: TGTGCCAGCAGTCCAACGACCGGGACAGGGGCATACAATGAGCAGTTCTTC.

This clonotype was observed a single time. Germline is not matched at one junction end, which may reflect a read error. J is TRBJ2-7 and V is TRBV7-2; 11 bases fit TRBD1. This CDR3 region has 15 residues. Germline values: CDR1 SGHTA, CDR2 FQGNSA. CDR3 region: CANSLRDRGTYEQYF. The DNA for the CDR3 is TGTGCCAACAGCTTAAGGGACAGGGGGACCTACGAGCAGTACTTC.

This CDR3 is CASSFSGRAEYARTDTQYF. Written as DNA, the CDR3 is TGCGCCAGCAGCTTCAGCGGGAGGGCCGAGTACGCGCGCACAGATACGCAGTATTTT. The chain uses TRBV5-1 and TRBJ2-3; 10 bases map to TRBD2. V dropped 2 bases and J dropped 1; count of bases not matched to a gene: 13. CDR3 length: 19 residues. Germline CDR1 SGHRS, CDR2 YFSETQ.

The count of this clonotype is one. The rearrangement uses TRBV28 and TRBJ2-6; 8 nucleotides agree with TRBD1. The junction had 6 bases not matched to a gene; V was cut back by 10 bases and J by 4 bases. CDR1 and CDR2 (germline): MDHEN, SYDVKM. This CDR3 comprises 14 residues. The CDR3 DNA reads as TGTGCCACTTCTCAGGGGGCCGGGGCCAACGTCCTGACTTTC. This codes for CATSQGAGANVLTF.

In its sample, this clonotype is medium-sized. V is TRBV10-3 and J is TRBJ2-7, with no clear D. Trimming pared 9 bases from V and 6 bases from J, leaving 9 bases between. Germline CDR1 reads ENHRY; CDR2 reads SYGVKD. CDR3 length: 10 residues. The CDR3 coding sequence is TGTGCCATAGGAGTGGTCGAGCAGTACTTC. Translated, it gives CAIGVVEQYF.

V is TRBV25-1 and J is TRBJ2-3; a possible D gene is TRBD2 (6 bases). Trimming removed 5 bases at V and 3 bases at J, with 18 bases between. The germline CDR1 and CDR2 sequences are MGHDK and SYGVNS. This CDR3 comprises 16 residues. The CDR3 nucleotides are TGTGCCAGCAGTCGCTTGAAAGCGGGCCTGACAGATACGCAGTATTTT. Protein product: CASSRLKAGLTDTQYF. Using reference TRBV25-1 and TRBJ2-3 for the parts outside the CDR3, the full variable domain is EADIYQTPRYLVIGTGKKITLECSQTMGHDKMYWYQQDPGMELHLIHYSYGVNSTEKGDLSSESTVSRIRTEHFPLTLESARPSHTSQYLCASSRLKAGLTDTQYFGPGTRLTVL.

About this clonotype: Mismatch with germline at one junction end may stem from a read error. The rearrangement joins TRBV28 to TRBJ2-7; 7 positions agree with TRBD1. In germline, CDR1 is MDHEN, CDR2 SYDVKM. This CDR3 region has 13 residues. CDR3 coding DNA: TGTGCCACAGGAAATACCGGACAGGCCGAGCACTACTTC. It specifies CATGNTGQAEHYF.

The rearrangement joins TRBV5-1 to TRBJ2-5; a possible D gene is TRBD1 (5 bases). The CDR3 spans 13 residues. V lost 4 bases, J lost 7 bases, and 14 bases lay in between. Germline loops: CDR1 SGHRS, CDR2 YFSETQ. The CDR3 nucleotides read TGCGCCAGCAGCGTAGGACCTCAGGGGACCCAGTACTTC. Translating gives CASSVGPQGTQYF.

The rearrangement joins TRBV29-1 to TRBJ2-6; TRBD2 agrees at 10 bases. Germline V gene sequence: CDR1 SQVTM, CDR2 ANQGSEA. This CDR3 comprises 13 residues. The J segment lost 16 bases and the V segment lost 2 bases, leaving 8 bases of the junction unmatched. The CDR3 region has the DNA TGCAGCGTTGAAAAAGAAACTAGCGGGACACTGACTTTC. It encodes CSVEKETSGTLTF.

This chain connects TRBV14 to TRBJ1-2; TRBD1 might be the D (5 bases). From germline, CDR1 is SGHDN and CDR2 FVKESK. The CDR3 spans 13 residues. Trimming shortened V by 2 bases and J by 4 bases, and 8 bases separated the two germline ends. In DNA form, the CDR3 reads TGTGCCAGCAGCCAAATAGGGGCCTATGGCTACACCTTC. Its protein is CASSQIGAYGYTF.

The J gene is TRBJ2-2, the V gene TRBV2; 11 positions match TRBD1. This CDR3 is built from 15 residues. Germline assignment: CDR1 SNHLY and CDR2 FYNNEI. V lost 1 base to trimming and J lost 7 bases; unmatched junction nucleotides: 2. The CDR3 sequence: CASSEGTGGIGELFF. CDR3 DNA: TGTGCCAGCAGTGAAGGGACAGGGGGCATCGGGGAGCTGTTTTTT.

This clonotype occurred a few times. This rearrangement joins TRBV12-3 or TRBV12-4 to TRBJ1-1, with 8 positions matching TRBD1. J lost 4 bases, V lost 3 bases, and 4 bases had no gene match. There are 14 residues in the CDR3. The CDR3 spells CASSFKQGGTEAFF. The DNA for the CDR3 is TGTGCCAGCAGTTTTAAACAGGGGGGCACTGAAGCTTTCTTT.

This chain connects TRBV12-5 to TRBJ2-6, with 12 bases that match TRBD2. CDR1 is LGHNT and CDR2 is FRNRAP in the germline V gene. The J segment lost 0 bases and the V segment lost 8 bases, leaving 2 bases of the junction unmatched. This CDR3 spans 16 amino acids. The CDR3 loop reads CASRGLAGSGANVLTF. In nucleotides, the CDR3 is TGTGCTAGTCGGGGACTAGCGGGCTCTGGGGCCAACGTCCTGACTTTC.

V usage is TRBV12-3 or TRBV12-4 and J usage is TRBJ2-2, with D tentatively TRBD1 or TRBD2 (6 bases each). The CDR3 covers 22 residues. With 2 bases removed from V and 0 bases from J, the gap between germline ends came to 28 bases. For the CDR3, the DNA is TGTGCCAGCAGTTTATGGGGGCGGGGATTAAATCTGGGAGACTCGAACACCGGGGAGCTGTTTTTT. It encodes CASSLWGRGLNLGDSNTGELFF.

This clonotype was detected ten times or more. This could be a read error, since a much larger clone is one nucleotide away. V usage is TRBV9 and J usage is TRBJ1-5; D uncertain. This CDR3 is 14 amino acids long. The germline V gene encodes CDR1 SGDLS and CDR2 YYNGEE. The CDR3 spells CASSVGQGNQPQHF. The CDR3 coding sequence is TGTGCCAGCAGTGTAGGGCAGGGCAATCAGCCCCAGCATTTT. Filled out from reference TRBV9 and TRBJ1-5, the complete variable domain reads DSGVTQTPKHLITATGQRVTLRCSPRSGDLSVYWYQQSLDQGLQFLIQYYNGEERAKGNILERFSAQQFPDLHSELNLSSLELGDSALYFCASSVGQGNQPQHFGDGTRLSIL.

Regarding this clonotype: A much bigger clone sits one base away, suggesting this may be a read error. The chain recombines TRBV25-1 with TRBJ1-5, with 10 bases matching TRBD1. The length of the CDR3 is 15 residues. Germline CDR1 is MGHDK and CDR2 is SYGVNS. CDR3 sequence reads: CASSAPGQGYQPQNF. Written as DNA, the CDR3 is TGTGCCAGCAGTGCTCCGGGACAGGGGTATCAGCCCCAGAATTTT.

This clonotype was picked up a small number of times. CDR3 sequence reads: CASSESGRGDSFEQYF. The CDR3 DNA is TGTGCCAGCAGTGAAAGCGGGAGGGGCGACTCGTTCGAGCAGTACTTC. The chain links TRBV6-1 to TRBJ2-7; 10 bases are a match to TRBD2. Germline V gene sequence: CDR1 MNHNS, CDR2 SASEGT. Unmatched junction bases numbered 10, after V lost 2 bases and J lost 6 bases. The CDR3 length is 16 residues.

The chain links TRBV24-1 to TRBJ2-1; 8 positions match TRBD1. V dropped 7 bases and J dropped 4; count of bases not matched to a gene: 14. Per germline, CDR1 KGHDR and CDR2 SFDVKD. CDR3 length: 17 residues. CDR3 protein: CATSDTRPGQDYNEQFF. The CDR3, as DNA: TGTGCCACCAGCGACACGCGCCCGGGACAGGATTACAATGAGCAGTTCTTC.

The rearrangement links TRBV3-1 to TRBJ2-7; D not certain. The J call may be mistaken, given a closer DNA end match to TRBJ2-4. Germline CDR1 is LGHDT and CDR2 is YNNKEL (reference sequence). The CDR3 contains 12 residues. Written as DNA, the CDR3 is TGTGCCAGCAGCCAAGTCACTAACATTCAGTACTTC. This encodes CASSQVTNIQYF.

This clonotype was seen at least ten times. The chain employs TRBV7-9 and TRBJ1-1; weak D call: TRBD1 (5 bases). The CDR3 consists of 13 residues. CDR1 and CDR2 from the germline V gene are SEHNR and FQNEAQ (reference sequence). Trimming removed 5 bases from V and 5 bases from J, with 12 bases in between. The CDR3 nucleotides are TGTGCCAGCAGCCGACAGACTTCGACTGAAGCTTTCTTT. Its translation: CASSRQTSTEAFF.

The chain has TRBV9 and TRBJ2-1; 8 positions agree with TRBD2. CDR3 length: 17 residues. In germline, CDR1 is SGDLS, CDR2 YYNGEE. Trimming took 0 bases from V and 0 from J; bases not matched to a gene: 5. In DNA form, the CDR3 reads TGTGCCAGCAGCGTAGAATTAGCGGGGAGCTCCTACAATGAGCAGTTCTTC. Protein: CASSVELAGSSYNEQFF.